One and the same sample provided the 25 T cell receptor beta chains below, sequenced in a study of T cell responses to AZD1222 COVID-19 vaccine. The method was immunoSEQ multiplex PCR; TCRdb's version includes in-frame clones alone and lacks a portion of them. This table holds 150,000 to 200,000 clones, approximately 92% found once. The specimen comprised peripheral blood, sampled on day 0 of AZD1222 vaccination. The receptors stem from an adult in good health.

As concerns this clone: One end of the junction does not line up with germline, which may come from a read error. The chain links TRBV5-8 to TRBJ1-2, with 8 bases aligning to TRBD1. Germline V gene sequence: CDR1 SGHTS, CDR2 YDEGEE. CDR3 size: 14 residues. The DNA of the CDR3 is TGTGTCAGCAGCTTGCTCCAGGGGGCGCAGGGCTACACCTTC. Protein sequence: CVSSLLQGAQGYTF.

J is TRBJ1-2 and V is TRBV28; the D is unclear. The germline V gene encodes CDR1 MDHEN and CDR2 SYDVKM. V was trimmed by 2 bases and J by 4 bases, leaving 2 bases between them. The CDR3 contains 11 residues. The CDR3 sequence is CASSLSYGYTF. The CDR3 nucleotides are TGTGCCAGCAGTTTAAGCTATGGCTACACCTTC.

The chain has TRBV2 and TRBJ2-3; D is uncertain. The CDR3 is 15 residues long. Germline lookup yields CDR1 SNHLY and CDR2 FYNNEI. Trimming removed 4 bases from V and 2 bases from J, with 13 bases in between. CDR3 in DNA: TGTGCCAGCAGTGGACTCACGATTCCCACAGATACGCAGTATTTT. It is translated as CASSGLTIPTDTQYF.

The rearrangement links TRBV29-1 to TRBJ1-1; D is undetermined. The CDR3 is 10 residues long. Germline V lookup: CDR1 SQVTM, CDR2 ANQGSEA. The ends were cut back, 7 bases at V and 8 bases at J, with 11 bases in the middle. The CDR3 loop is CSAIHREAFF. The CDR3 DNA reads TGCAGCGCCATCCACAGAGAAGCTTTCTTT.

The gene calls are TRBV27 and TRBJ2-6; D unresolved. With 3 bases removed from V and 2 bases from J, the gap between germline ends came to 8 bases. Germline assignment: CDR1 MNHEY and CDR2 SMNVEV (reference sequence). This CDR3 region has 15 residues. The CDR3 reads CASSFRPAGANVLTF. CDR3 sequence (DNA): TGTGCCAGCAGTTTCAGACCGGCTGGGGCCAACGTCCTGACTTTC.

J is TRBJ1-2 and V is TRBV11-2, with D tentatively TRBD1 (5 bases). The CDR3 is 17 amino acids. CDR1 is SGHAT, CDR2 FQNNGV, per germline. Trimming took off 2 bases at V and 3 bases at J, with 19 bases between the two ends. The CDR3 region is CASSLFVVGGTDYGYTF. CDR3 nucleotide sequence: TGTGCCAGCAGCTTATTCGTTGTGGGGGGGACGGACTATGGCTACACCTTC.

The chain employs TRBV5-4 and TRBJ2-7; 7 bases fit TRBD1. The V segment lost 7 bases and the J segment 2 bases; nucleotides outside the gene matches: 9. The germline CDR1 and CDR2 sequences are SGHNT and YYREEE (reference sequence). CDR3 length: 14 residues. The CDR3 sequence is CASFGTVGPYEQYV. CDR3 nucleotides: TGTGCCAGCTTTGGGACAGTTGGACCCTACGAGCAGTACGTC.

This chain uses TRBV19 with TRBJ1-2; 9 nucleotides align to TRBD1. The CDR3 covers 15 residues. The J segment lost 4 bases and the V segment lost 3 bases, leaving 6 bases of the junction unmatched. Per germline, CDR1 LNHDA and CDR2 SQIVND (reference sequence). CDR3 residues: CASSILSTGGYGYTF. In DNA, the CDR3 is TGTGCCAGTAGTATCCTGTCGACAGGGGGCTATGGCTACACCTTC. The variable domain in full, with the rest retrieved from reference TRBV19 and TRBJ1-2, is DGGITQSPKYLFRKEGQNVTLSCEQNLNHDAMYWYRQDPGQGLRLIYYSQIVNDFQKGDIAEGYSVSREKKESFPLTVTSAQKNPTAFYLCASSILSTGGYGYTFGSGTRLTVV.

The chain uses TRBV10-2 and TRBJ1-2; tentatively, D is TRBD1 (6 bases). The length of the CDR3 is 15 residues. V was clipped by 7 bases and J by 1 base, with 16 bases between them. Looked up from germline, CDR1 is WSHSY and CDR2 is SAAADI. The CDR3 loop is CASTGGGDGNYGYTF. In DNA, the CDR3 is TGCGCCAGCACGGGGGGCGGGGACGGTAACTATGGCTACACCTTC.

The chain couples TRBV18 to TRBJ1-2, with 7 bases fitting TRBD1. V dropped 5 bases and J dropped 4; count of bases not matched to a gene: 4. The CDR3 length is 13 residues. CDR1 is KGHSH, CDR2 LQKENI, per germline. CDR3 DNA: TGTGCCAGCTCAGAAGGGACAGTCTATGGCTACACCTTC. This encodes CASSEGTVYGYTF.

This rearrangement joins TRBV5-4 to TRBJ1-6, with 9 bases fitting TRBD1. This CDR3 spans 16 amino acids. Germline values: CDR1 SGHNT, CDR2 YYREEE (reference sequence). Losses at the gene ends were 4 bases for V and 5 bases for J; bases not matched to a gene: 7. CDR3 sequence reads: CASSIQQGADNSPLHF. CDR3 bases: TGTGCCAGCAGCATCCAACAGGGGGCTGATAATTCACCCCTCCACTTT.

The V call is TRBV6-2 or TRBV6-3, the J call TRBJ1-4; D is undetermined. Looked up from germline, CDR1 is MNHEY and CDR2 is SVGEGT. Trimming removed 5 bases from V and 10 bases from J, with 26 bases in between. CDR3 length: 17 residues. The CDR3 nucleotides read TGTGCCAGCAGTCCCGACCGGTGGGGAGCATGGGAAGTAAAACTGTTTTTT. Its protein is CASSPDRWGAWEVKLFF.

The rearrangement joins TRBV5-6 to TRBJ2-7; D call uncertain. This CDR3 is 11 amino acids long. CDR1 is SGHDT, CDR2 YYEEEE, per germline. The CDR3 DNA reads TGTGCCAGCAGCTTGGGGGCCCAGCAAGACGTC. Translated, it gives CASSLGAQQDV.

The genes are TRBV29-1 and TRBJ1-1; D unresolved. The length of the CDR3 is 12 residues. The germline V gene has CDR1 SQVTM and CDR2 ANQGSEA. V was pared by 1 base and J by 3 bases, with 6 bases between. CDR3 in DNA: TGCAGCGTTGAAGTAATAGACACTGAAGCTTTCTTT. The encoded protein is CSVEVIDTEAFF.

The CDR3 sequence: CSASGRGGSNEQFF. In DNA, the CDR3 is TGCAGTGCTAGTGGACGGGGCGGGAGTAATGAGCAGTTCTTC. The chain uses TRBV20-1 and TRBJ2-1; 7 nucleotides line up with TRBD2. J gave up 7 bases and V 3 bases, and 9 bases lay outside the gene matches. The germline V gene has CDR1 DFQATT and CDR2 SNEGSKA (reference sequence). The CDR3 runs 14 residues.

This rearrangement joins TRBV27 to TRBJ1-2, with TRBD1 as a possible D gene (5 bases). V was shortened by 5 bases and J by 1 base, with 17 bases between the two germline ends. The length of the CDR3 is 16 residues. Germline V CDR1 and CDR2: MNHEY, SMNVEV (reference sequence). This CDR3 is CASSPALRTFNYGYTF. The CDR3 DNA sequence: TGTGCCAGCAGTCCCGCCCTTAGGACATTTAACTATGGCTACACCTTC.

The sample holds one count of this clone. The chain combines TRBV6-1 with TRBJ1-1; D not certain. Trimming removed 2 bases from V and 1 base from J, with 5 bases in between. Germline values: CDR1 MNHNS, CDR2 SASEGT. CDR3 size: 13 residues. CDR3 loop: CASSEHRNTEAFF. DNA for the CDR3: TGTGCCAGCAGTGAACACCGGAACACTGAAGCTTTCTTT.

This chain links TRBV4-2 with TRBJ1-2, with D tentatively TRBD1 (6 bases). The CDR3 contains 16 residues. Germline lookup yields CDR1 LGHNA and CDR2 YNFKEQ. V lost 3 bases and J 2 bases, leaving 16 bases between the germline ends. The CDR3 protein is CASSHGQGQRNYGYTF. The CDR3 DNA reads TGTGCCAGCAGCCATGGCCAGGGGCAGAGAAACTATGGCTACACCTTC.

The chain couples TRBV19 to TRBJ1-6; D gene ambiguous. The CDR3 spans 15 residues. V lost 3 bases and J 0 bases, leaving 6 bases between the germline ends. CDR1 and CDR2 from the germline V gene are LNHDA and SQIVND (reference sequence). CDR3 sequence: CASSIISSYNSPLHF. CDR3 DNA sequence: TGTGCCAGTAGTATTATCAGCTCCTATAATTCACCCCTCCACTTT.

V and J are TRBV2 and TRBJ1-1; D is uncertain. With 4 bases removed from V and 5 bases from J, the gap between germline ends came to 5 bases. CDR3 length: 11 amino acids. Germline loops: CDR1 SNHLY, CDR2 FYNNEI. Here the CDR3 reads CASSGWTEAFF. The CDR3 DNA reads as TGTGCCAGCAGTGGTTGGACTGAAGCTTTCTTT. Full variable domain (outside the CDR3, taken from reference TRBV2 and TRBJ1-1): EPEVTQTPSHQVTQMGQEVILRCVPISNHLYFYWYRQILGQKVEFLVSFYNNEISEKSEIFDDQFSVERPDGSNFTLKIRSTKLEDSAMYFCASSGWTEAFFGQGTRLTVV.

This chain uses TRBV21-1 with TRBJ1-1. TRBV21-1 is a pseudogene segment. The CDR3 spans 17 residues. CDR3 nucleotides: TGTGCCAGCAGCAAAGTGCGAGGTACCACCCGGGACACTGAAGCTTTCTTT. It yields the protein CASSKVRGTTRDTEAFF.

The rearrangement joins TRBV5-5 to TRBJ1-1, with D tentatively TRBD1 (5 bases). Trimming stripped 4 bases from V and 1 base from J, with 17 bases between. The CDR3 spans 16 residues. Germline V CDR1 and CDR2: SGHKS, YYEKEE (reference sequence). The CDR3 spells CASSPIIGVGNTEAFF. The CDR3, as DNA: TGTGCCAGCAGCCCCATTATAGGGGTGGGGAACACTGAAGCTTTCTTT. The variable domain in full, with the rest retrieved from reference TRBV5-5 and TRBJ1-1, is DAGVTQSPTHLIKTRGQQVTLRCSPISGHKSVSWYQQVLGQGPQFIFQYYEKEERGRGNFPDRFSARQFPNYSSELNVNALLLGDSALYLCASSPIIGVGNTEAFFGQGTRLTVV.

The CDR3 here is CASSSRDSLTIYGYTF. Here the CDR3 DNA reads TGTGCCAGCAGTTCCCGGGACAGCCTCACTATCTATGGCTACACCTTC. The chain couples TRBV27 to TRBJ1-2; TRBD1 matches 7 bases. The CDR3 is made up of 16 amino acids. From germline, CDR1 is MNHEY and CDR2 SMNVEV (reference sequence). The V segment lost 4 bases and the J segment 4 bases; nucleotides outside the gene matches: 12.

This clone has only a few counts. This sequence joins TRBV7-3 and TRBJ2-6; 9 bases agree with TRBD1. The CDR3 is made up of 16 amino acids. After removal of 4 bases from V and 4 bases from J, the junction contained 5 bases not matched to a gene. Germline CDR1 is SGHTA and CDR2 is FQGTGA. CDR3 in amino acids: CASSYGQGLGANVLTF. CDR3 sequence (DNA): TGTGCCAGCAGCTATGGACAGGGGTTGGGGGCCAACGTCCTGACTTTC.

The chain joins TRBV28 to TRBJ1-1; no definite D call. Trimming pared 2 bases from V and 1 base from J, leaving 14 bases between. This CDR3 is built from 16 residues. CDR1 and CDR2 (germline): MDHEN, SYDVKM. The CDR3 protein is CASSLALRTGNTEAFF. The CDR3 coding sequence is TGTGCCAGCAGTTTAGCCCTTAGAACGGGGAACACTGAAGCTTTCTTT.